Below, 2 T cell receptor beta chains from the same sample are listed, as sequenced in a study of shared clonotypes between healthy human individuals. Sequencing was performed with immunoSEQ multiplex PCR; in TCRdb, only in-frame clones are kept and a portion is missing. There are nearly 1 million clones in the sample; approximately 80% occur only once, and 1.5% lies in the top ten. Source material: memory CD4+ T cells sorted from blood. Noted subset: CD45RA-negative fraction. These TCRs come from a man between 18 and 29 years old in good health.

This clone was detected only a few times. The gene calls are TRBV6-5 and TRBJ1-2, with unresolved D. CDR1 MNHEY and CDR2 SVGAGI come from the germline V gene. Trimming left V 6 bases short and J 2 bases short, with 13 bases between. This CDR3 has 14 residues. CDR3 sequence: CASSPGPSNYGYTF. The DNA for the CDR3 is TGTGCCAGCAGCCCCGGGCCTTCCAACTATGGCTACACCTTC.

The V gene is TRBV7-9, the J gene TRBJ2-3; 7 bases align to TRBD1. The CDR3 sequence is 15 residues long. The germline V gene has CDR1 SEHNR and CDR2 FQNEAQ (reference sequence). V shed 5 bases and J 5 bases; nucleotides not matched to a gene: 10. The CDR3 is CASSQRQGGIDTQYF. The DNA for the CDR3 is TGTGCCAGCAGCCAAAGACAGGGTGGAATAGATACGCAGTATTTT.